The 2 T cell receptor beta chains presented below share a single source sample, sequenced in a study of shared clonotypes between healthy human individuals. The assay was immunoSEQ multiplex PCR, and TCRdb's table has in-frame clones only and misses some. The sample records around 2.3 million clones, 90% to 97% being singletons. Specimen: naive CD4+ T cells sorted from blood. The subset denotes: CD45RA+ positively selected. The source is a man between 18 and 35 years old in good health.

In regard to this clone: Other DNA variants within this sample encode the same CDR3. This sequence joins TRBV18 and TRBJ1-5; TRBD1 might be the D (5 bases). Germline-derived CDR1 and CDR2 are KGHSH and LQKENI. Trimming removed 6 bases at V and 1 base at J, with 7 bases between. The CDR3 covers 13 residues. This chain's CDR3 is CASSEGSNQPQHF. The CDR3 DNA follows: TGTGCCAGCTCCGAGGGGAGCAATCAGCCCCAGCATTTT. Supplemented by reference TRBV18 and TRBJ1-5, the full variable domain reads NAGVMQNPRHLVRRRGQEARLRCSPMKGHSHVYWYRQLPEEGLKFMVYLQKENIIDESGMPKERFSAEFPKEGPSILRIQQVVRGDSAAYFCASSEGSNQPQHFGDGTRLSIL.

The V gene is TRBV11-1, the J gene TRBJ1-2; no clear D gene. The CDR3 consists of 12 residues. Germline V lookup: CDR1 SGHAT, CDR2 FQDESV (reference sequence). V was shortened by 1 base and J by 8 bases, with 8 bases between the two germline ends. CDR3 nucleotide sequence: TGTGCCAGCAGCTTAGAGTCCTGGGGCTACACCTTC. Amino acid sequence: CASSLESWGYTF. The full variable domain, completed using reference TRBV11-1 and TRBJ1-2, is EAEVAQSPRYKITEKSQAVAFWCDPISGHATLYWYRQILGQGPELLVQFQDESVVDDSQLPKDRFSAERLKGVDSTLKIQPAELGDSAMYLCASSLESWGYTFGSGTRLTVV.